The present entry profiles one T cell receptor (beta chain) with its context. This sample stems from a study of blood T cell repertoires in COVID-19. About the research overall: The origin of the acute and convalescent COVID-19 samples was the United States, Italy and Spain.

The CDR3 is 15 residues long. Germline assignment: CDR1 KGHSH and CDR2 LQKENI. V was clipped by 4 bases and J by 8 bases; unmatched bases: 5. In the original workflow: Cell counts per sample came from amplifying reference gene primers. Clones were sequenced by immunoSEQ multiplex PCR, and TCRdb holds only the in-frame ones, with some missing. The V and J calls and clone size were taken over from that table, and D and trimming were inferred from the DNA. The data hold approximately 350,000 clones, with 83% observed a single time. The chain joins TRBV18 to TRBJ2-1, with 13 bases that match TRBD2. Sequencing was done on a sample of peripheral blood. The sequence came from a man aged 30-40 years with active or convalescent COVID-19. In DNA form, the CDR3 reads TGTGCCAGCTCACATGGGACTAGCGGGATCGATGAGCAGTTCTTC. This codes for CASSHGTSGIDEQFF.